The clone carrying this TCR beta chain was counted only a few times. These data are taken from a study of blood T cell repertoires in COVID-19. The CDR3 covers 12 residues. Germline values: CDR1 SEHNR, CDR2 FQNEAQ (reference sequence). Trimming removed 8 bases from V and 0 bases from J, with 8 bases in between. The assay was immunoSEQ multiplex PCR, and TCRdb's table has in-frame clones only and misses some. In the table there are over 150,000 clones, roughly four fifths of which are singletons. The specimen was peripheral blood. V gene TRBV7-9 combines with J gene TRBJ2-7, with D uncertain. The receptor was isolated from a woman older than 75 with COVID-19, enrolled during active disease. In DNA form, the CDR3 reads TGTGCCAGCGCCTCGAGCTCCTACGAGCAGTACTTC. As protein: CASASSSYEQYF. Full variable domain (missing parts from reference TRBV7-9 and TRBJ2-7): DTGVSQNPRHKITKRGQNVTFRCDPISEHNRLYWYRQTLGQGPEFLTYFQNEAQLEKSRLLSDRFSAERPKGSFSTLEIQRTEQGDSAMYLCASASSSYEQYFGPGTRLTVT.